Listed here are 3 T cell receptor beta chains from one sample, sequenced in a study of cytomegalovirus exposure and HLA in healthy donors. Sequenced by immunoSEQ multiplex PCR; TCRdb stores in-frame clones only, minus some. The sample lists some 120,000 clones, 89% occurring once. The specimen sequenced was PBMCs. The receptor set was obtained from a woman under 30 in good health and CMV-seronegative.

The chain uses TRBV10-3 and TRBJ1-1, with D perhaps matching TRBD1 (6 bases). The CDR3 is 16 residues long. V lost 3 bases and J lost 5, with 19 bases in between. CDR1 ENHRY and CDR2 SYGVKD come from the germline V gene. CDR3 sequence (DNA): TGTGCCATCAGTGACCCGGGGATCAGGGGACGGACTGAAGCTTTCTTT. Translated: CAISDPGIRGRTEAFF.

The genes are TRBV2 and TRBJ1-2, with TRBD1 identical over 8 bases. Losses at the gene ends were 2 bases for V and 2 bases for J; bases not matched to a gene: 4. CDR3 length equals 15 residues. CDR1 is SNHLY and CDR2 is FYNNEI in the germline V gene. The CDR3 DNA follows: TGTGCCAGCAGTGAAAGCGCAGGGGGCAACTATGGCTACACCTTC. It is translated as CASSESAGGNYGYTF.

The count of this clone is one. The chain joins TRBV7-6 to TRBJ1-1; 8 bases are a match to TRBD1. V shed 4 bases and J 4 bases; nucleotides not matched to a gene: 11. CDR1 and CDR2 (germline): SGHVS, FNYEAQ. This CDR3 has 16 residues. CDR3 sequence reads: CASSSWTGRDGTEAFF. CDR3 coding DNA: TGTGCCAGCAGCTCCTGGACAGGGAGGGATGGCACTGAAGCTTTCTTT.